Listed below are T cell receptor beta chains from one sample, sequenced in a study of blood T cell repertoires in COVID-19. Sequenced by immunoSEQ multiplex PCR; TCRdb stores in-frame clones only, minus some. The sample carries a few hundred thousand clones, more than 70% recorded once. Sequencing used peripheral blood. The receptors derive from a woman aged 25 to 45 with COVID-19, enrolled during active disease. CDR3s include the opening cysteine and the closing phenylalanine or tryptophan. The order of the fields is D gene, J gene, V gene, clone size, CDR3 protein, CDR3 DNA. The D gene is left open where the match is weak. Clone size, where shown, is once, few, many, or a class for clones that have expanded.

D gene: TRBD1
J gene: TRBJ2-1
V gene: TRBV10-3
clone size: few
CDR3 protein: CAISESLDRGQFF
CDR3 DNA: TGTGCCATCAGTGAGTCACTCGACAGGGGGCAGTTCTTC

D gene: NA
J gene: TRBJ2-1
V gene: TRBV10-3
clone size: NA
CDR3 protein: CAISEQGGVYNEQFF
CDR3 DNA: TGTGCCATCAGTGAGCAAGGGGGGGTTTACAATGAGCAGTTCTTC

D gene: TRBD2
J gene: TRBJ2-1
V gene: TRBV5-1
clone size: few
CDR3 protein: CASSLHRLAGNYRRLQFF
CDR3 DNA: TGCGCCAGCAGCTTGCATAGACTAGCGGGGAATTACAGACGTTTGCAGTTCTTC

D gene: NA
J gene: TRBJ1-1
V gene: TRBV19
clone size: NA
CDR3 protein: CASSIDSGYEAFF
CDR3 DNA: TGTGCCAGTAGTATAGATTCGGGTTATGAAGCTTTCTTT

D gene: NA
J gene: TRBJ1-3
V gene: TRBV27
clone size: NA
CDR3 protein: CASSSRSSGNTIYF
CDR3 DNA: TGTGCCAGCAGTTCACGGAGCTCTGGAAACACCATATATTTT

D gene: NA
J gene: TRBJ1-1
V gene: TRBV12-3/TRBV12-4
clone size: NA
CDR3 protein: CAILYRGWTEAFF
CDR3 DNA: TGTGCCATCCTTTACCGGGGGTGGACTGAAGCTTTCTTT

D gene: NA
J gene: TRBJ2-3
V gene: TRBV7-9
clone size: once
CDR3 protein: CASSLVGRATVTQYF
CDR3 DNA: TGTGCCAGCAGCTTAGTGGGCCGAGCGACAGTTACGCAGTATTTT

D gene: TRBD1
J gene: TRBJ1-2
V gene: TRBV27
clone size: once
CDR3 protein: CASSLAGTGFNYGYTF
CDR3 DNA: TGTGCCAGCAGTTTAGCCGGGACAGGATTTAACTATGGCTACACCTTC

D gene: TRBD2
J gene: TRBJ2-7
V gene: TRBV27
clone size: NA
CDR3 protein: CASSLIGGGAPYEQYF
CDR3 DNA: TGTGCCAGCAGTTTAATTGGCGGGGGGGCCCCCTACGAGCAGTACTTC

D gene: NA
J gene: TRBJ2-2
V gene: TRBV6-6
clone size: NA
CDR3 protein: CASIEGTGELFF
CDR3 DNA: TGTGCCAGCATCGAGGGCACCGGGGAGCTGTTTTTT

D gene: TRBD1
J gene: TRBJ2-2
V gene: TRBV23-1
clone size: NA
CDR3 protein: CASSHTHKQGITPNTGELFF
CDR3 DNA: TGCGCCAGCAGTCACACCCATAAACAGGGGATAACCCCCAACACCGGGGAGCTGTTTTTT

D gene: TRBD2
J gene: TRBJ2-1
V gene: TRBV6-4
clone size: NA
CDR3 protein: CASSRRLAGGYEQFF
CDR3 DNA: TGTGCCAGCAGCCGCAGACTAGCGGGGGGATATGAGCAGTTCTTC

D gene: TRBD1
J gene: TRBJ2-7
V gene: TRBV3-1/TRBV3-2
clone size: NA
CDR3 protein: CASSQYKLDRGREQYF
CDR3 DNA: TGTGCCAGCAGCCAATATAAGCTGGACAGGGGGCGCGAGCAGTACTTC

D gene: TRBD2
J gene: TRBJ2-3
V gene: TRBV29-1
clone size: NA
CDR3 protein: CSVDGGRKDTQYF
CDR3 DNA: TGCAGCGTTGATGGCGGGAGGAAAGATACGCAGTATTTT

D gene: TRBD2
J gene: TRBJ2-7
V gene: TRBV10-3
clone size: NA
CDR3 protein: CAISESIGGSSYEQYF
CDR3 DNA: TGTGCCATCAGTGAGTCAATCGGCGGGAGCTCCTACGAGCAGTACTTC

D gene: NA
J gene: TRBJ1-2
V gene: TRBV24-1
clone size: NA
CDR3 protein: CATSDSYNYGYTF
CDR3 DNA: TGTGCCACCAGTGATTCCTACAACTATGGCTACACCTTC

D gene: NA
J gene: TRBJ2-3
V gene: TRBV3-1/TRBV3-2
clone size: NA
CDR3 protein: CASSQDPGASTDTQYF
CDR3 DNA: TGTGCCAGCAGCCAAGATCCTGGGGCCAGCACAGATACGCAGTATTTT

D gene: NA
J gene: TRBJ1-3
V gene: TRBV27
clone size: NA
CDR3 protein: CASRSGGAGGNTIYF
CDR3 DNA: TGTGCCAGCCGATCCGGTGGGGCAGGAGGAAACACCATATATTTT

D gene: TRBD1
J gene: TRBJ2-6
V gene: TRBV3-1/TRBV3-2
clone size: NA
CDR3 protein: CASSQGRGQGRGRSGANVLTF
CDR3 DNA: TGTGCCAGCAGCCAAGGGCGGGGACAGGGTCGAGGACGCTCTGGGGCCAACGTCCTGACTTTC

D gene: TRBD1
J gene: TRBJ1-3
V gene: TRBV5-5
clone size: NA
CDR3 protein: CASSFGTVSGNTIYF
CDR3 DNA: TGTGCCAGCAGCTTTGGGACAGTTAGCGGAAACACCATATATTTT

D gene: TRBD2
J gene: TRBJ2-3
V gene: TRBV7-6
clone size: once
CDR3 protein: CASSPGWGRVADTQYF
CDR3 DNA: TGTGCCAGCAGCCCGGGGTGGGGGAGGGTTGCAGATACGCAGTATTTT

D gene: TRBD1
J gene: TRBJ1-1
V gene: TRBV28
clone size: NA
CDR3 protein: CATRTGVMNTEAFF
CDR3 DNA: TGTGCCACCAGGACAGGGGTAATGAACACTGAAGCTTTCTTT

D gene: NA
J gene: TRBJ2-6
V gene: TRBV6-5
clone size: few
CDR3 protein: CATGSGHSGANVLTF
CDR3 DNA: TGTGCTACGGGATCGGGCCACTCTGGGGCCAACGTCCTGACTTTC

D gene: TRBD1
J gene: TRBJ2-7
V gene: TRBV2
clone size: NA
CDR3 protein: CASRWTGEGYEQYF
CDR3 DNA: TGTGCCAGCAGGTGGACAGGGGAAGGCTACGAGCAGTACTTC

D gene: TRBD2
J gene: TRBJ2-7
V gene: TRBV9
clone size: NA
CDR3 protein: CASSPRRGGTLLGEQYF
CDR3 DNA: TGTGCCAGCAGCCCCCGGCGGGGGGGGACCTTACTTGGAGAGCAGTACTTC

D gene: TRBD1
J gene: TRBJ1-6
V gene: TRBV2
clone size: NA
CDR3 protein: CASRDGTGRASPLHF
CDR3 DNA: TGTGCCAGCAGGGACGGGACAGGGAGGGCTTCACCCCTCCACTTT

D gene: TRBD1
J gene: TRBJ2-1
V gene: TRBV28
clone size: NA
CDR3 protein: CASIYPGQGNNEQFF
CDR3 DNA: TGTGCCAGCATTTATCCGGGACAGGGTAACAATGAGCAGTTCTTC

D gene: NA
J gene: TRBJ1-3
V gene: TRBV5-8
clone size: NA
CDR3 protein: CASSHNRAGNTIYF
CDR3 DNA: TGTGCCAGCAGCCACAACAGGGCCGGAAACACCATATATTTT

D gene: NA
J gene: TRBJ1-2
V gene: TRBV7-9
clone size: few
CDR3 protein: CASSLDGGIFGYTF
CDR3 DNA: TGTGCCAGCAGCTTAGATGGGGGGATATTTGGCTACACCTTC

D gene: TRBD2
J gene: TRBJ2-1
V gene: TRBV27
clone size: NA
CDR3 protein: CASSFSGRAPVEQFF
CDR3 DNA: TGTGCCAGCAGTTTTAGCGGGAGGGCACCAGTTGAGCAGTTCTTC

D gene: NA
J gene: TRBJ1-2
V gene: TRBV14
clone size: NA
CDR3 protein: CASSQDSDQGGYGYTF
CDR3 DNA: TGTGCCAGCAGCCAAGATTCCGACCAGGGCGGCTATGGCTACACCTTC

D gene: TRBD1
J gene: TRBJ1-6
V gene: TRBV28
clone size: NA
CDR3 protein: CASSFSGGYNSPLHF
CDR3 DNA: TGTGCCAGCAGTTTTTCAGGGGGATATAATTCACCCCTCCACTTT

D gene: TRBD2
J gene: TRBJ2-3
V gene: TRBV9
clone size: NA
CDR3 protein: CASSPSGRLADTQYF
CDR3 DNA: TGTGCCAGCAGCCCAAGCGGGAGGTTGGCGGATACGCAGTATTTT

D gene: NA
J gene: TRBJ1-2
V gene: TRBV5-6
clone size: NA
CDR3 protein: CASSLGGNYGYTF
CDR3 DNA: TGTGCCAGCAGCTTGGGAGGGAACTATGGCTACACCTTC

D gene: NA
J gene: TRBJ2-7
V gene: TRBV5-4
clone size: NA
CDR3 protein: CASSRGDSPYEQYF
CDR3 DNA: TGTGCCAGCAGCCGCGGGGATTCCCCCTACGAGCAGTACTTC

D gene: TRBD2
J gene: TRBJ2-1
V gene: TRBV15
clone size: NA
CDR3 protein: CATSRDLAGAGNEQFF
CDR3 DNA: TGTGCCACCAGCAGAGATCTTGCGGGAGCGGGCAATGAGCAGTTCTTC

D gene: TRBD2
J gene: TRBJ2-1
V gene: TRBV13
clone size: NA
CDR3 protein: CASSSWTSGGAYNEQFF
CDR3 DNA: TGTGCCAGCAGCTCCTGGACTAGCGGGGGGGCTTACAATGAGCAGTTCTTC

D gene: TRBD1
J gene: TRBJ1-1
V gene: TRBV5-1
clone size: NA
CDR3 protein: CASSPSDRGYTEAFF
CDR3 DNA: TGCGCCAGCAGCCCCTCGGACAGGGGGTACACTGAAGCTTTCTTT

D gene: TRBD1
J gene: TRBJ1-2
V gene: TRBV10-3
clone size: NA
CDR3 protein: CAISESKDREPYGYTF
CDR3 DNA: TGTGCCATCAGTGAGTCGAAGGACAGGGAACCCTATGGCTACACCTTC

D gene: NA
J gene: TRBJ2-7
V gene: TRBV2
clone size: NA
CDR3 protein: CASSVNWLLRSYEQYF
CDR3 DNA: TGTGCCAGCAGTGTGAATTGGTTGCTGAGATCCTACGAGCAGTACTTC

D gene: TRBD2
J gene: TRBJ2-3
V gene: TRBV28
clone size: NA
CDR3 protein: CASSSGPSGRVADTQYF
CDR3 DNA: TGTGCCAGCAGTTCGGGGCCCAGCGGGAGGGTTGCAGATACGCAGTATTTT